These T cell receptor beta chains were read from a single sample in a study of cytomegalovirus exposure and HLA in healthy donors. Clones were sequenced by immunoSEQ multiplex PCR, and TCRdb holds only the in-frame ones, with some missing. The sample holds a few hundred thousand clones, roughly 87% seen once. The sequenced sample consisted of PBMCs. Source of these receptors: a man between 18 and 29 years old in good health and CMV-seropositive. CDR3s include the opening cysteine and the closing phenylalanine or tryptophan. The D gene is left open where the match is weak. Size values are once, few and many counts, or a class for expanded clones, and some rows have none.

>TRBJ1-2|TRBV6-5|TRBD1|once
TGTGCCAGCAGTCACCGACAGGGAAGCTATGGCTACACCTTC
CASSHRQGSYGYTF
>TRBJ1-1|TRBV4-2|TRBD1|.
TGTGCCAGCAGCCCAGGACAGGGAAGTAAAAAGACTGAAGCTTTCTTT
CASSPGQGSKKTEAFF
>TRBJ2-7|TRBV18|.|few
TGTGCCAGCTCAGCGGACATAATAGACTCCTACGAGCAGTACTTC
CASSADIIDSYEQYF
>TRBJ1-1|TRBV6-5|.|.
TGTGCCAGCAGTCCCCAGGGACTGAACACTGAAGCTTTCTTT
CASSPQGLNTEAFF
>TRBJ2-3|TRBV2|.|.
TGTGCCAGCAGTGACACAGATACGCAGTATTTT
CASSDTDTQYF
>TRBJ1-2|TRBV6-1|TRBD1|.
TGTGCCAGCAGCAGGGGGGAGGACTATGGCTACACCTTC
CASSRGEDYGYTF
>TRBJ2-7|TRBV5-4|.|.
TGTGCCAGCAGCTTGGAAGTCGGCGACGAGCAGTACTTC
CASSLEVGDEQYF
>TRBJ1-2|TRBV5-1|.|.
TGCGCCAGCAGCACTACAGGGAACTATGGCTACACCTTC
CASSTTGNYGYTF
>TRBJ1-2|TRBV2|.|few
TGTGCCAGCAGTGGGACCAGGGATTATGGCTACACCTTC
CASSGTRDYGYTF
>TRBJ1-4|TRBV6-1|.|once
TGTGCCAGCAGTGTACAGGGAGGTTGGGATGAAAAACTGTTTTTT
CASSVQGGWDEKLFF
>TRBJ1-1|TRBV6-1|.|.
TGTGCCAGCAGCAGGGGACGTAACACTGAAGCTTTCTTT
CASSRGRNTEAFF
>TRBJ2-5|TRBV18|TRBD2|.
TGTGCCAGCTCACCACAGGGAGGGGTTGGAGAGACCCAGTACTTC
CASSPQGGVGETQYF
>TRBJ2-1|TRBV5-1|.|.
TGCGCCAGCAGCTACGGGACGCACAATGAGCAGTTCTTC
CASSYGTHNEQFF
>TRBJ1-1|TRBV6-5|.|.
TGTGCCAGCAGTTATCTTGGACAGTTGAACACTGAAGCTTTCTTT
CASSYLGQLNTEAFF
>TRBJ2-5|TRBV18|TRBD1|.
TGTGCCAGCTCACCGACAGGGAATCGGGAGACCCAGTACTTC
CASSPTGNRETQYF
>TRBJ1-2|TRBV10-1|TRBD1|.
TGCGCCAGCAGCCGCGACAGGGACAACTATGGCTACACCTTC
CASSRDRDNYGYTF
>TRBJ2-3|TRBV5-1|.|.
TGCGCCAGCAGCTTAGGGGCCAGGTTATCAGATACGCAGTATTTT
CASSLGARLSDTQYF
>TRBJ2-7|TRBV28|TRBD2|.
TGTGCCAGCACCCCGGGACTAGCTTCCTACGAGCAGTACTTC
CASTPGLASYEQYF
>TRBJ2-3|TRBV5-4|.|.
TGTGCCAGCAGCTTGGGAACCGAGGCGGGGACAGATACGCAGTATTTT
CASSLGTEAGTDTQYF
>TRBJ2-2|TRBV28|.|once
TGTGCCAGCAGAATCGGGACACCGAATTTAGAGCTGTTTTTT
CASRIGTPNLELFF
>TRBJ2-5|TRBV6-5|TRBD1|.
TGTGCCAGCAGTCCTGACAGGGGACAGACCCAGTACTTC
CASSPDRGQTQYF
>TRBJ1-2|TRBV2|TRBD1|.
TGTGCCAGCAGTGCCCAGGCAGGGGGAAATTATGGCTACACCTTC
CASSAQAGGNYGYTF
>TRBJ2-7|TRBV13|TRBD2|.
TGTGCCAGCAGCTTAAGGACTAGCGACTACGAGCAGTACTTC
CASSLRTSDYEQYF
>TRBJ2-1|TRBV9|.|.
TGTGCCAGCAGCTTCCGCGGGAAAAACAATGAGCAGTTCTTC
CASSFRGKNNEQFF
>TRBJ1-1|TRBV4-1|.|.
TGCGCCAGCAGCCAAGTTGCTGTGAACACTGAAGCTTTCTTT
CASSQVAVNTEAFF
>TRBJ2-3|TRBV27|.|.
TGTGCCAGCAGTTCCCAATCCGGGTCCCGCCAGTACACAGATACGCAGTATTTT
CASSSQSGSRQYTDTQYF
>TRBJ2-1|TRBV18|TRBD2|.
TGTGCCAGCTCACCCCGACTAGCCTCCTACAATGAGCAGTTCTTC
CASSPRLASYNEQFF
>TRBJ2-1|TRBV18|TRBD1|.
TGTGCCAGCTCACAAGGACAGGGCTATGAGCAGTTCTTC
CASSQGQGYEQFF
>TRBJ2-1|TRBV27|.|.
TGTGCCAGCGGGAACGGGCCCTTAAACTACAATGAGCAGTTCTTC
CASGNGPLNYNEQFF
>TRBJ1-1|TRBV6-5|.|once
TGTGCCAGCAGTCCCCGGGGGGGCTCAACTGAAGCTTTCTTT
CASSPRGGSTEAFF
>TRBJ1-1|TRBV6-1|.|.
TGTGCCAGCAAGCAGGATCCGAACACTGAAGCTTTCTTT
CASKQDPNTEAFF
>TRBJ2-2|TRBV5-1|.|.
TGCGCCAGCGGGCAGGGTCCCGGGGAGCTGTTTTTT
CASGQGPGELFF
>TRBJ1-2|TRBV28|.|.
TGTGCCAGCAGTCTCCCTGTCCGTAACTATGGCTACACCTTC
CASSLPVRNYGYTF
>TRBJ2-1|TRBV7-3|.|.
TGTGCCAGCAGCCCACACCGGGAGAACAATGAGCAGTTCTTC
CASSPHRENNEQFF
>TRBJ1-1|TRBV6-1|TRBD1|.
TGTGCCAGTGGACAGGGTCTAAACACTGAAGCTTTCTTT
CASGQGLNTEAFF
>TRBJ1-4|TRBV6-1|.|few
TGTGCCAGCATAGGGACATGGGGTGAAAAACTGTTTTTT
CASIGTWGEKLFF
>TRBJ1-3|TRBV6-5|TRBD1|.
TGTGCCAGCAGTCAGGGACAGTTCTCTGGAAACACCATATATTTT
CASSQGQFSGNTIYF
>TRBJ1-1|TRBV6-5|.|.
TGTGCCAGCAGTTACTCGGGGAGAATTGAAGCTTTCTTT
CASSYSGRIEAFF
>TRBJ2-7|TRBV11-3|.|.
TGTGCCAGCAGCTTAGAGGGAGCCAGCCACGAGCAGTACTTC
CASSLEGASHEQYF
>TRBJ1-2|TRBV6-1|TRBD1|.
TGTGCCAGCAGGGGGACAGGATTCTATGGCTACACCTTC
CASRGTGFYGYTF
>TRBJ2-3|TRBV5-1|.|few
TGCGCCAGCAGCTTGTTACCGGGAACCGATACGCAGTATTTT
CASSLLPGTDTQYF
>TRBJ1-4|TRBV5-1|.|.
TGCGCCAGCAGCTTCATGCCAGGCTCCGGGGGAAAACTGTTTTTT
CASSFMPGSGGKLFF
>TRBJ1-5|TRBV5-1|.|once
TGCGCCAGCAGCTTGGAGGCCGGAGGGCAGCCCCAGCATTTT
CASSLEAGGQPQHF